The 16 T cell receptor beta chains below were found in one sample sequenced in a study of T cells in women clearing cervical HPV infection. Sequencing used immunoSEQ multiplex PCR; TCRdb keeps in-frame clones, though not all of them. The repertoire shows over 10,000 clones; the top ten hold roughly 9.4%. Sequenced: blood buffy coat. All receptors come from a woman between 18 and 70 years old with a cervical HPV16 infection that either progressed to CIN3+ or cleared (not recorded which).

On this clone: The read ends 3 residues before the CDR3 terminus; that terminus is restored from the germline J gene. This chain links TRBV12-5 with TRBJ2-7, with D maybe TRBD1 (6 bases). The CDR3 is made up of 15 amino acids. From germline, CDR1 is LGHNT and CDR2 FRNRAP. V dropped 4 bases and J dropped 4 bases, with 17 bases sitting between them. This CDR3 reads CASGSGDRQVYEQYF. The CDR3 bases that were read are TGTGCTAGTGGTTCCGGCGACCGACAGGTTTACGAG.

Frequency places this clone as medium-sized. The CDR3 extends 3 residues past the end of the read, so its final part is completed from the germline J gene. The chain joins TRBV7-3 to TRBJ1-1; D is perhaps TRBD1 (6 bases). Per the germline V gene, CDR1 is SGHTA and CDR2 is FQGTGA. The CDR3 has 15 amino acids. Deletions cut 5 bases from V and 0 bases from J, with 13 bases between. The CDR3 spells CASSPGEGVNTEAFF. The sequenced part of the CDR3 DNA is TGTGCCAGCAGCCCAGGGGAGGGAGTGAACACTGAA.

With respect to this clone: The observed sequence ends 3 residues before the CDR3 terminus, with the missing tail filled in from the germline J gene. The chain joins TRBV6-2 or TRBV6-3 to TRBJ2-6, with 12 positions matching TRBD1. This CDR3 contains 17 residues. Germline trimming cut 4 bases from V and 4 bases from J; bases unmatched to any gene: 5. Looked up from germline, CDR1 is MNHEY and CDR2 is SVGEGT. Here the CDR3 reads CASSWGQGAQGANVLTF. The covered CDR3 bases are TGTGCCAGCAGTTGGGGACAGGGGGCGCAGGGGGCCAACGTC.

To note about this clone: The CDR3 end lies 3 residues beyond the end of the read and is filled in from the germline J gene. This chain connects TRBV5-1 to TRBJ2-3; D might be TRBD2 (5 bases). The CDR3 length is 15 residues. Per germline, CDR1 SGHRS and CDR2 YFSETQ. V lost 4 bases and J 3 bases, leaving 15 bases between the germline ends. This CDR3 reads CASSDRTRGTDTQYF. The CDR3 bases that were read are TGCGCCAGCAGCGACCGGACTCGAGGGACAGATACG.

Worth noting for this clone: From the germline J gene comes the end of the CDR3, since the read stops 3 residues before it. This specimen includes other DNA sequences encoding the same CDR3. This rearrangement joins TRBV6-1 to TRBJ1-2, with TRBD1 matching 8 bases. CDR1 and CDR2 (germline): MNHNS, SASEGT. The J segment lost 5 bases and the V segment lost 3 bases, leaving 2 bases of the junction unmatched. The CDR3 is 13 amino acids. The sequenced part of the CDR3 DNA is TGTGCCAGCAGTGACAGGGGGCCATATGGC. Residues: CASSDRGPYG. The entire CDR3 reads CASSDRGPYGYTF.

Details on this clone: The CDR3 goes on 3 residues after the read ends, and that part is filled in from the germline J gene. The J gene is TRBJ2-1, the V gene TRBV2; 9 nucleotides agree with TRBD2. The germline CDR1 and CDR2 sequences are SNHLY and FYNNEI. The V gene end was trimmed by 4 bases and the J gene end by 4 bases; junction bases not matched to a gene: 5. The CDR3 length is 15 residues. CDR3 DNA, as far as it was read: TGTGCCAGCAGTGGAAGCGGGGGGACATACAATGAG. Its protein product is CASSGSGGTYNE. The complete CDR3 protein is CASSGSGGTYNEQFF. Using reference TRBV2 and TRBJ2-1 for the parts outside the CDR3, the full variable domain is EPEVTQTPSHQVTQMGQEVILRCVPISNHLYFYWYRQILGQKVEFLVSFYNNEISEKSEIFDDQFSVERPDGSNFTLKIRSTKLEDSAMYFCASSGSGGTYNEQFFGPGTRLTVL.

As for this clone: The read terminates 3 residues before the CDR3 end, so the remaining end is supplied by the germline J gene. The chain recombines TRBV18 with TRBJ2-1, with 7 bases lining up with TRBD2. After removal of 3 bases from V and 3 bases from J, the junction contained 5 bases not matched to a gene. The CDR3 totals 15 residues. CDR1 is KGHSH and CDR2 is LQKENI in the germline V gene. The CDR3 reads CASSPSSGDYNEQFF. The covered CDR3 bases are TGTGCCAGCTCACCGAGCAGCGGGGACTACAATGAG. Variable domain in full (rest from reference TRBV18 and TRBJ2-1): NAGVMQNPRHLVRRRGQEARLRCSPMKGHSHVYWYRQLPEEGLKFMVYLQKENIIDESGMPKERFSAEFPKEGPSILRIQQVVRGDSAAYFCASSPSSGDYNEQFFGPGTRLTVL.

As concerns this clone: The CDR3 extends 3 residues past the end of the read, so its final part is completed from the germline J gene. This chain uses TRBV19 with TRBJ1-4; TRBD1 is a possible D gene (6 bases). The CDR3 is 13 residues long. Germline CDR1 is LNHDA and CDR2 is SQIVND (reference sequence). The DNA read from the CDR3 is TGTGCCAGTAGTTGGGACATTGAGGGTCTA. This gives the protein CASSWDIEGL. The CDR3 in full is CASSWDIEGLLFF.

Note on this clone: The read gets to within 3 residues of the CDR3 end, and the germline J gene fills in the rest. This rearrangement joins TRBV6-1 to TRBJ2-3; 7 positions agree with TRBD1. This CDR3 comprises 15 residues. CDR1 MNHNS and CDR2 SASEGT come from the germline V gene. The DNA read from the CDR3 is TGTGCCAGCAGTGAATCGTGGGACAGAACCAAGACG. It codes for CASSESWDRTKT. In full, the CDR3 is CASSESWDRTKTQYF.

Comment on this clone: The CDR3 goes on 3 residues after the read ends, and that part is filled in from the germline J gene. The chain carries TRBV7-9 and TRBJ2-1; 9 nucleotides align to TRBD1. CDR3 length: 14 amino acids. Germline V gene data show CDR1 as SEHNR and CDR2 as FQNEAQ (reference sequence). V lost 4 bases and J lost 6; bases outside the gene matches: 4. The CDR3 loop reads CASSWDRVGNEQFF. The CDR3 DNA, read in part, is TGTGCCAGCAGCTGGGACAGGGTGGGCAATGAG.

A note on this clone: With the read ending 3 residues before the CDR3 end, the germline J gene is used to fill in that end. V gene TRBV5-1 combines with J gene TRBJ1-1; D might be TRBD1 (6 bases). The germline V and J ends were trimmed by 5 bases and 2 bases, with 16 bases remaining between them. CDR1 SGHRS and CDR2 YFSETQ come from the germline V gene. The CDR3 sequence is 15 residues long. CDR3 DNA (partial): TGCGCCAGCAGGAGAGAGACAGGACTTAACACTGAA. This translates into CASRRETGLNTE. The entire CDR3 reads CASRRETGLNTEAFF.

Points on this clone: The CDR3 end is not reached by the read, which stops 3 residues before it; the germline J gene fills it in. The V and J genes are TRBV20-1 and TRBJ2-7; a weak D match, TRBD2 (6 bases). Looked up from germline, CDR1 is DFQATT and CDR2 is SNEGSKA (reference sequence). This CDR3 has 14 amino acids. V was clipped by 3 bases and J by 2 bases, with 14 bases between them. The CDR3 is CSARDQGGPYEQYF. Incomplete CDR3 DNA: TGCAGTGCTAGGGACCAGGGAGGCCCCTACGAG.

As regards this clone: The CDR3 end lies 3 residues beyond the end of the read and is filled in from the germline J gene. Other nucleotide sequences in the sample specify the same CDR3. The rearrangement uses TRBV7-7 and TRBJ2-7; D may be TRBD1 (6 bases). The CDR3 length is 15 residues. Germline assignment: CDR1 SSHAT and CDR2 FNYEAQ (reference sequence). V was trimmed by 5 bases and J by 4 bases, leaving 18 bases between them. The CDR3 is CASSVGQGDTYEQYF. The covered CDR3 bases are TGTGCCAGCAGCGTGGGACAAGGGGACACTTACGAG.

Concerning this clone itself: From the germline J gene comes the end of the CDR3, since the read stops 3 residues before it. The rearrangement joins TRBV5-4 to TRBJ2-7; D remains ambiguous. V was shortened by 0 bases and J by 5 bases, with 6 bases between the two germline ends. Germline CDR1 is SGHNT and CDR2 is YYREEE (reference sequence). This CDR3 spans 12 amino acids. Incomplete CDR3 DNA: TGTGCCAGCAGCTTGGGACGGGACGAG. Translating it yields CASSLGRDE. The full CDR3 is CASSLGRDEQYF.

Comment on this clone: The read is 3 residues too short to cover the CDR3 end, so that end is filled in from the germline J gene. The chain links TRBV5-6 to TRBJ2-7; the match to TRBD2 covers 8 bases. V was clipped by 2 bases and J by 0 bases; unmatched bases: 4. The germline gives CDR1 SGHDT, CDR2 YYEEEE. This CDR3 spans 15 amino acids. The DNA read from the CDR3 is TGTGCCAGCAGCTTAATCAGCGGGGGCTCCTACGAG. Translated, it gives CASSLISGGSYE. The full CDR3 is CASSLISGGSYEQYF.

As for this clone: The read ends 3 residues before the CDR3 terminus; that terminus is restored from the germline J gene. This chain joins TRBV5-4 and TRBJ2-5, with 12 bases matching TRBD2. CDR1 SGHNT and CDR2 YYREEE come from the germline V gene (reference sequence). V gave up 3 bases and J gave up 5 bases; unmatched junction bases: 8. The length of the CDR3 is 16 residues. The CDR3 DNA, read in part, is TGTGCCAGCAGCTCAAAGACTAGCGGGGGCGGTGAGACC. Protein: CASSSKTSGGGET. The CDR3 in full is CASSSKTSGGGETQYF.